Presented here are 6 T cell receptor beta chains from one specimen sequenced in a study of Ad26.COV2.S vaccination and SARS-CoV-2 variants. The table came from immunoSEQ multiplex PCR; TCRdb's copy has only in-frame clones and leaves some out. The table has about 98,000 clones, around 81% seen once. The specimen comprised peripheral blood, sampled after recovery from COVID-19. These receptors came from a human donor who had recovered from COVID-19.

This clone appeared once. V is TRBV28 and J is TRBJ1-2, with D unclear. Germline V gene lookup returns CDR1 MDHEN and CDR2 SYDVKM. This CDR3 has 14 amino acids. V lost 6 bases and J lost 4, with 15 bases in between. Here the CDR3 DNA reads TGTGCCAGCAGCCTAGCCACGGGAATCTATGGCTACACCTTC. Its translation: CASSLATGIYGYTF.

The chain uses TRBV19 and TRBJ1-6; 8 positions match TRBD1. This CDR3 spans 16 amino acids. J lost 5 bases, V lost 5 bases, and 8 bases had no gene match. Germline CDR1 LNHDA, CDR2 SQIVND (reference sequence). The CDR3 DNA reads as TGTGCCAGTAGTTCCTCGCAGGGGGCGGATAATTCACCCCTCCACTTT. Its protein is CASSSSQGADNSPLHF. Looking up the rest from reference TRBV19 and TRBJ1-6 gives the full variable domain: DGGITQSPKYLFRKEGQNVTLSCEQNLNHDAMYWYRQDPGQGLRLIYYSQIVNDFQKGDIAEGYSVSREKKESFPLTVTSAQKNPTAFYLCASSSSQGADNSPLHFGNGTRLTVT.

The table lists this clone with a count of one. CDR3 in amino acids: CASSLAGVGEQYF. CDR3 bases: TGTGCCAGCAGCTTAGCAGGGGTGGGCGAGCAGTACTTC. V usage is TRBV11-3 and J usage is TRBJ2-7, with a tentative D call TRBD1 (6 bases). Germline V gives CDR1 SGHNT, CDR2 YENEEA. V lost 1 base and J 6 bases, leaving 10 bases between the germline ends. The CDR3 contains 13 residues.

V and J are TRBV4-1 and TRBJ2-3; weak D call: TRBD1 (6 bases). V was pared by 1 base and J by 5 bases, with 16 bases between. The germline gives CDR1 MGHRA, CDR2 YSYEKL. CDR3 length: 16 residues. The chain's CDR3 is CASSQATGLGIDTQYF. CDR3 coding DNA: TGCGCCAGCAGCCAAGCCACAGGGTTGGGGATAGATACGCAGTATTTT.

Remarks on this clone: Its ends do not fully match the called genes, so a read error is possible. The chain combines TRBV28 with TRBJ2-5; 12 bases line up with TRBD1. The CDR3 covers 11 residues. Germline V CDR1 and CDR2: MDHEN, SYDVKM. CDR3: CASSGRDRGHF. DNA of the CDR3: TGTGCCAGCAGTGGCCGGGACAGGGGGCACTTC.

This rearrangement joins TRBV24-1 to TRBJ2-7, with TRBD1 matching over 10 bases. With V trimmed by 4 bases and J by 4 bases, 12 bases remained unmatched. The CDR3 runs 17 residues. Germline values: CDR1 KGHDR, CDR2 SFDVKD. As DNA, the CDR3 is TGTGCCACCAGTGACTCTGCTCCGGGACAGGGGAGATACGAGCAGTACTTC. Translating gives CATSDSAPGQGRYEQYF.